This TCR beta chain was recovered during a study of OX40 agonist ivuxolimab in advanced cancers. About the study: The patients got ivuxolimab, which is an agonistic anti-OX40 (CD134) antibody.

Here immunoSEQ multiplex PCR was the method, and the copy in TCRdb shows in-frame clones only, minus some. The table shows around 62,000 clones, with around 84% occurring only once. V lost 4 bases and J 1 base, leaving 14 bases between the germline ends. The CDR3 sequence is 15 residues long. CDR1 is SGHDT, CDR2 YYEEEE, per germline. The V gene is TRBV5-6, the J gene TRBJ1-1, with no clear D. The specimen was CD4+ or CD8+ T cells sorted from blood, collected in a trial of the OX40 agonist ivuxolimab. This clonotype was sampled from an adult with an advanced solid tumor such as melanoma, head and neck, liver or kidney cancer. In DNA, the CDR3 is TGTGCCAGCAGCGGGCTACACCTCAAGAACACTGAAGCTTTCTTT. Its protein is CASSGLHLKNTEAFF.